This T cell receptor beta chain was sequenced for a study of CD8 T cells in Susac syndrome. General study findings and limits: The CD4+ T cell repertoires of Susac syndrome were found to show no clonal expansion.

The CDR3 is made up of 13 amino acids. Trimming removed 3 bases from V and 1 base from J, with 6 bases in between. Germline V CDR1 and CDR2: KGHSH, LQKENI. Random hexamers served to reverse transcribe roughly 0.5 to 1 ug RNA. From the immunoSEQ multiplex PCR reads, TCRdb called clonotypes with MiXCR, one entry per CDR3 protein. Of 150,000 to 200,000 distinct CDR3 sequences listed, around 94% are singletons. About this clonotype itself: What it binds is unknown.

The receptor comes from a human donor with Susac syndrome. J is TRBJ1-1 and V is TRBV18; D gene ambiguous. The sequenced material came from CD4+ T cells from PBMCs. The CDR3 DNA follows: TGTGCCAGCTCACCTGTAAGGAACACTGAAGCTTTCTTT. Amino acids: CASSPVRNTEAFF.